Presented here are 7 T cell receptor beta chains from one specimen sequenced in a study of blood T cells in healthy people across ages. Combining a sample-barcoded 5' primer with a J-beta primer mix, a second PCR ran for roughly 7 to 12 cycles. TCRdb itself ran the 5' RACE reads through MiXCR, one entry per CDR3 protein. The data contain over a million distinct CDR3 sequences, roughly two fifths of them singletons. Sequencing was carried out using blood. Every receptor here comes from a woman aged 18-30 years in good health.

This clonotype was observed a handful of times. Here the CDR3 DNA reads TGTGCCAGCAGGCGATCGGCCCTCCCAAGCTCCAATGAGCAGTTCTTC. It codes for CASRRSALPSSNEQFF. This chain connects TRBV5-5 to TRBJ2-1, with D unresolved. Germline CDR1 reads SGHKS; CDR2 reads YYEKEE (reference sequence). CDR3 length equals 16 residues. V was shortened by 5 bases and J by 6 bases, with 21 bases between the two germline ends.

The chain combines TRBV7-2 with TRBJ1-5; D not resolved. Trimming took 5 bases from V and 7 from J, leaving 15 bases between them. Germline lookup yields CDR1 SGHTA and CDR2 FQGNSA. The CDR3 spans 14 residues. The CDR3 nucleotides are TGTGCCAGCAGCGAGAACTGGCGAGGCCAGCCCCAGCATTTT. Translation gives CASSENWRGQPQHF. Full variable domain (remainder filled in from reference TRBV7-2 and TRBJ1-5): GAGVSQSPSNKVTEKGKDVELRCDPISGHTALYWYRQSLGQGLEFLIYFQGNSAPDKSGLPSDRFSAERTGGSVSTLTIQRTQQEDSAVYLCASSENWRGQPQHFGDGTRLSIL.

This clonotype was observed a handful of times. The rearrangement uses TRBV18 and TRBJ1-6; 8 bases are a match to TRBD1. Germline assignment: CDR1 KGHSH and CDR2 LQKENI. V gave up 6 bases and J gave up 7 bases; unmatched junction bases: 8. The CDR3 runs to 15 residues. The CDR3 nucleotides read TGTGCCAGCTCGACCCGGGACAGGCAAAATTCACCCCTCCACTTT. Protein: CASSTRDRQNSPLHF. The variable domain in full, completed from reference TRBV18 and TRBJ1-6, reads NAGVMQNPRHLVRRRGQEARLRCSPMKGHSHVYWYRQLPEEGLKFMVYLQKENIIDESGMPKERFSAEFPKEGPSILRIQQVVRGDSAAYFCASSTRDRQNSPLHFGNGTRLTVT.

The V and J genes are TRBV5-1 and TRBJ1-4; 7 positions agree with TRBD1. Germline V gives CDR1 SGHRS, CDR2 YFSETQ. CDR3 length: 16 amino acids. V lost 4 bases, J lost 0 bases, and 6 bases stayed unmatched. The CDR3 region has the DNA TGCGCCAGCAGCCGCGACAGGGCGGCAACTAATGAAAAACTGTTTTTT. It codes for CASSRDRAATNEKLFF.

The chain couples TRBV20-1 to TRBJ1-1, with a tentative D call TRBD1 (6 bases). Germline V gene data show CDR1 as DFQATT and CDR2 as SNEGSKA (reference sequence). V was cut by 0 bases and J by 6 bases, with 20 bases left in between. The CDR3 has 16 residues. The CDR3 DNA reads as TGCAGTGCTAGAGATCGGGTTTTTGGACAGAGGGCTGAAGCTTTCTTT. It encodes CSARDRVFGQRAEAFF.

The rearrangement links TRBV28 to TRBJ2-1, with a tentative D call TRBD2 (5 bases). The germline gives CDR1 MDHEN, CDR2 SYDVKM. The CDR3 contains 13 residues. V was pared by 10 bases and J by 6 bases, with 16 bases between. This CDR3 is CATRAPSSNEQFF. The CDR3 DNA reads as TGTGCCACCCGGGCCCCTAGCAGCAATGAGCAGTTCTTC.

This clonotype has more than one count but fewer than ten. The genes are TRBV20-1 and TRBJ2-5, with no clear D. Between the trimmed V and J ends, which lost 3 bases and 1 base, there was a span of 12 bases. Germline V CDR1 and CDR2: DFQATT, SNEGSKA (reference sequence). The length of the CDR3 is 14 residues. The CDR3 spells CSASVSESQETQYF. The DNA for the CDR3 is TGCAGTGCTAGCGTCTCGGAGTCCCAAGAGACCCAGTACTTC.